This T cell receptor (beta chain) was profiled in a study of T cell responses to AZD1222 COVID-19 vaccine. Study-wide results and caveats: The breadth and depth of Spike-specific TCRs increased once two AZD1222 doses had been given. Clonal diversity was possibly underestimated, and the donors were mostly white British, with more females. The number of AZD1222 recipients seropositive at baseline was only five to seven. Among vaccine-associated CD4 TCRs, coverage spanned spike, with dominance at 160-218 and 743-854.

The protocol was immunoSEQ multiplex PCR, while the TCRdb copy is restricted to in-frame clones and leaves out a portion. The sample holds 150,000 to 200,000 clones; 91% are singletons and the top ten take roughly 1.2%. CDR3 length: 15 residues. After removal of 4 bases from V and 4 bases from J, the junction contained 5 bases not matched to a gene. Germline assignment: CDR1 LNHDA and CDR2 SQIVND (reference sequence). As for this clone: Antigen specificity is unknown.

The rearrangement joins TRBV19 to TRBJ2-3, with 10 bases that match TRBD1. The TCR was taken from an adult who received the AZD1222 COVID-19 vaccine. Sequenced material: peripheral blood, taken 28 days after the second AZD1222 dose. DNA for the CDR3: TGTGCCAGTAGTAGAACGGGACAGGGGTCAGATACGCAGTATTTT. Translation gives CASSRTGQGSDTQYF.